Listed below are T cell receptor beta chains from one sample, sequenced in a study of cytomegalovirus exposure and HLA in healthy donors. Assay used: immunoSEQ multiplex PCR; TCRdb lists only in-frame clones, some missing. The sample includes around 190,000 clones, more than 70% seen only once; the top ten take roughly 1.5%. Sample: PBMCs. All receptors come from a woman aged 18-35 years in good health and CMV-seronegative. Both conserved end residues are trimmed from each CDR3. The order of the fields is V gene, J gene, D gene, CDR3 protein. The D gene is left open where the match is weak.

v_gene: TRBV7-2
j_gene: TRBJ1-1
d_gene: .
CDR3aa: ASREDMNTEAF

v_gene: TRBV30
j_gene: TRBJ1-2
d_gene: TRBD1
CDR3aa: AWGIGGRKGYT

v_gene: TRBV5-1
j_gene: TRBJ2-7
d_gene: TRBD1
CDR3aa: ASSFGQGTYEQY

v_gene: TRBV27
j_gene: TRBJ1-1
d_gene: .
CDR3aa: ASSLDFINTEAF

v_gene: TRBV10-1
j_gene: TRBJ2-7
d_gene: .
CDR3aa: ATLFRLLYEQY

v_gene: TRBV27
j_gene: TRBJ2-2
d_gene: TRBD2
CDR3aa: ASSPRTRSGTGELF

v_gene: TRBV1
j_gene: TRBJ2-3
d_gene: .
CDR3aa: TSSLAGGQDTQY

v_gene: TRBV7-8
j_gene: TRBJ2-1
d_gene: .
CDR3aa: ASSNREHRGQF

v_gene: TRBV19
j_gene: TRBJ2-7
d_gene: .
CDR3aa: ASSIGPDGQLGEQY

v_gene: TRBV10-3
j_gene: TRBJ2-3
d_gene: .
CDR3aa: AISEGAVVDTQY

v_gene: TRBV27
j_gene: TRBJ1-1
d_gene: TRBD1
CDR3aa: ASSLLGQGAMNTEAF

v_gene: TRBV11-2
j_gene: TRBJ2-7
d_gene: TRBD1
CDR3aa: ASSLGRRGQGYEQY

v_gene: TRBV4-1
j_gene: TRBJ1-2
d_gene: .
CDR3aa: ASRAVGQGRYGYT

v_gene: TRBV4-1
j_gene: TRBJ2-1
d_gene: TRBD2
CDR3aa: ASSQEPPLAGVQLNEQF

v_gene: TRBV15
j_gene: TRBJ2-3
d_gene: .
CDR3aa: ATSRDLADKWSDTQY

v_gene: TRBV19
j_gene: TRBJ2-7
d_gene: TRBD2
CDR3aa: ASTSGLAGGPYEQY

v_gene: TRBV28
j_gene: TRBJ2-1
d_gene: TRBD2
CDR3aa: ASSRAPPGLAGRSYNEQF

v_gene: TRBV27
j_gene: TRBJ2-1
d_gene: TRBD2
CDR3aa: ASSPLAGSGNEQF

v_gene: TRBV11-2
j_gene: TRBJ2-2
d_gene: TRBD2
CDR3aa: ASSLDPFGLVPYTGELF

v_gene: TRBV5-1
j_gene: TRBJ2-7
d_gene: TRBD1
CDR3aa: ASSPGQVTGNYEQY

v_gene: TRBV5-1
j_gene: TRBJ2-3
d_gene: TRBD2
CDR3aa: ASSLEGGGTDTQY

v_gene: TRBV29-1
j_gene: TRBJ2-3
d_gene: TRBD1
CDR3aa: SVEGQGAMYTQY

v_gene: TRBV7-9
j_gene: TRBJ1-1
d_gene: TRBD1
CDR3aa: ASSSSTGTGLERPTEAF

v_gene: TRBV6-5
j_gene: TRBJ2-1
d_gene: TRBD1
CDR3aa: ASSPGGQGSYEQF

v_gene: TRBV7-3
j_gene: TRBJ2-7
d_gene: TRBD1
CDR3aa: ASSSYRDRGSKTYEQY

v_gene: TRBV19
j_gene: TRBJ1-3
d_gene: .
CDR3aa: ASSPRTGNTIY

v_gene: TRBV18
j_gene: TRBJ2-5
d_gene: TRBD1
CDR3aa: ASSQRGTDQETQY

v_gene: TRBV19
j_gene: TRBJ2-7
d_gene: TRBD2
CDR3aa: ASSLGGMNYEQY

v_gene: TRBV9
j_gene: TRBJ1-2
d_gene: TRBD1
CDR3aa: ASSAGTGVGYT

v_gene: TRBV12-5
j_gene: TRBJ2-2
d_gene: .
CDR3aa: ASGKGQANTGELF

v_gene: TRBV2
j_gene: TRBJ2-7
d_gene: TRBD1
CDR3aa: ASSVSGTGYRY

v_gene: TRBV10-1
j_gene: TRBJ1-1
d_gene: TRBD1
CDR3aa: ASHSKPGGTLSLMNTEAF